This TCR beta chain was sequenced for a study of Ad26.COV2.S vaccination and SARS-CoV-2 variants. Noted treatment: around 19 received Ad26.COV2.S at low or high dose, single or two shots; several received placebo; per-sample allocation not given. After the first vaccine or placebo injection, samples were drawn on day 63. Repertoires were generated with immunoSEQ multiplex PCR, while TCRdb's copy carries only in-frame clones and drops some. Among hundreds of thousands of clones, around 87% were seen once, and the ten largest hold about 3.4%. The length of the CDR3 is 16 residues. Germline V gene data show CDR1 as LGHDT and CDR2 as YNNKEL (reference sequence). Trimming removed 1 base from V and 9 bases from J; junction bases left unmatched: 11.

The clonotype comes from a person aged 18-65 years who received the Ad26.COV2.S COVID-19 vaccine or a placebo. V usage is TRBV3-1 (or the pseudogene TRBV3-2) and J usage is TRBJ2-3; 9 positions match TRBD2. The source material was peripheral blood, sampled in a trial of Ad26.COV2.S vaccine versus placebo. The CDR3 loop reads CASSQGLAGAGGTQYF. DNA of the CDR3: TGTGCCAGCAGCCAAGGATTAGCGGGGGCGGGGGGCACGCAGTATTTT.